The next 20 T cell receptor beta chains were all read from a single sample in a study of post-analysis software for immune sequencing data. Overall study results and limits: Among several TRBV segments more frequent in patients than controls were TRBV5-6, TRBV5-1 and TRBV20-1.

These TCRs' antigens remain unknown. Presence of unique molecular identifiers characterized the TCR beta cDNA libraries. A single record per CDR3 protein comes from TCRdb applying MiXCR to the PCR reads. The sample records about 260,000 distinct CDR3 sequences, about 40% being singletons. Sequenced material: blood. These receptors were obtained from a girl under 18 with multiple sclerosis.

This clonotype showed up just once. With a much larger clone just one base away, this may be a read error. V and J are TRBV7-2 and TRBJ2-3, with D possibly TRBD2 on 5 matching bases. Germline V gives CDR1 SGHTA, CDR2 FQGNSA. The CDR3 has 15 residues. In DNA, the CDR3 is TGTGCCTGCAGGTTCACGGGAAGGAGCACAGATACGCAGTATTTT. This sequence encodes CACRFTGRSTDTQYF.

J is TRBJ1-4 and V is TRBV14; D uncertain. Germline CDR1 SGHDN, CDR2 FVKESK. The V and J ends lost 4 bases and 5 bases respectively, with 14 bases between them. There are 15 residues in the CDR3. DNA for the CDR3: TGTGCCAGCAGCCGTCGGACGGGCTTAAATGAAAAACTGTTTTTT. Its translation: CASSRRTGLNEKLFF.

This clonotype was detected ten times or more. A clone one base away is much larger, so this may be a read error. V gene TRBV24-1 combines with J gene TRBJ2-1; 7 positions agree with TRBD2. Germline-derived CDR1 and CDR2 are KGHDR and SFDVKD. The CDR3 runs to 14 residues. Unmatched junction bases numbered 4, after V lost 6 bases and J lost 3 bases. CDR3 sequence (DNA): TGTGCCACCAGTTGGGGAGGGAGCTACAATGAGCAGTTCTTC. Protein product: CATSWGGSYNEQFF.

This clonotype was seen repeatedly, ten times or more. The chain has TRBV4-1 and TRBJ1-4, with unresolved D. Germline V gene lookup returns CDR1 MGHRA and CDR2 YSYEKL. V gave up 1 base and J gave up 8 bases, with 14 bases separating them. The CDR3 is 15 amino acids. The CDR3 here is CASSQVHTQAEKLFF. Here the CDR3 DNA reads TGCGCCAGCAGCCAAGTGCACACTCAGGCGGAAAAACTGTTTTTT.

This clonotype was counted between two and nine times. V gene TRBV7-9 combines with J gene TRBJ1-4; D is ambiguous. V was shortened by 0 bases and J by 4 bases, with 6 bases between the two germline ends. This CDR3 region has 14 residues. Per germline, CDR1 SEHNR and CDR2 FQNEAQ (reference sequence). In DNA form, the CDR3 reads TGTGCCAGCAGCTTAGCAGCGATTAATGAAAAACTGTTTTTT. Translation: CASSLAAINEKLFF.

In this sample, this clonotype turned up many times. The V and J genes are TRBV7-8 and TRBJ2-1; the match to TRBD2 covers 9 bases. The J segment lost 4 bases and the V segment lost 1 base, leaving 8 bases of the junction unmatched. Germline V lookup: CDR1 SGHVS, CDR2 FQNEAQ. The CDR3 is made up of 17 amino acids. CDR3 residues: CASSLGTGLAFYNEQFF. The CDR3, as DNA: TGTGCCAGCAGCTTAGGGACAGGACTAGCGTTTTACAATGAGCAGTTCTTC.

V and J are TRBV5-5 and TRBJ2-1; possibly TRBD2 for D (5 bases). TRBJ2-7 matches the DNA end more closely, so the J call is doubtful. The CDR3 loop spans 15 amino acids. Germline CDR1 is SGHKS and CDR2 is YYEKEE (reference sequence). In nucleotides, the CDR3 is TGTGCCAGCAGCCCGGAGGCTAGCTCCTACAATGAGCAGTACTTC. This sequence encodes CASSPEASSYNEQYF.

In its sample, this clonotype was seen many times. The CDR3 bases are TGTGCCAGCAGCCCAAGGGCCGGGCTTCATGAAGAGACCCAGTACTTC. Encoded protein: CASSPRAGLHEETQYF. The chain combines TRBV7-2 with TRBJ2-5; D unclear. Trimming pared 5 bases from V and 3 bases from J, leaving 19 bases between. This CDR3 is built from 16 residues. CDR1 and CDR2 (germline): SGHTA, FQGNSA.

This clonotype was counted ten times or more. The chain is built from TRBV4-2 and TRBJ2-3; TRBD1 might be the D (5 bases). CDR3 length: 17 residues. Germline V gene sequence: CDR1 LGHNA, CDR2 YNFKEQ. V was shortened by 0 bases and J by 4 bases, with 17 bases between the two germline ends. This chain's CDR3 is CASSQEMGPRFADTQYF. CDR3 nucleotides: TGTGCCAGCAGCCAAGAAATGGGGCCTAGATTTGCAGATACGCAGTATTTT.

This clonotype was detected many times. This chain links TRBV14 with TRBJ2-1; tentatively, D is TRBD1 or TRBD2 (5 bases each). The germline V and J ends were trimmed by 0 bases and 8 bases, with 8 bases remaining between them. CDR3 length: 13 amino acids. Germline V gene sequence: CDR1 SGHDN, CDR2 FVKESK. In DNA form, the CDR3 reads TGTGCCAGCAGCCAAGATGGGACCGATGAGCAGTTCTTC. It is translated as CASSQDGTDEQFF. Using reference TRBV14 and TRBJ2-1 for the parts outside the CDR3, the full variable domain is EAGVTQFPSHSVIEKGQTVTLRCDPISGHDNLYWYRRVMGKEIKFLLHFVKESKQDESGMPNNRFLAERTGGTYSTLKVQPAELEDSGVYFCASSQDGTDEQFFGPGTRLTVL.

V and J are TRBV20-1 and TRBJ2-5; D possibly corresponds to TRBD1 (6 bases). The DNA end is more similar to TRBJ2-7, so the J call may be wrong. Germline loops: CDR1 DFQATT, CDR2 SNEGSKA (reference sequence). CDR3 length: 15 amino acids. The CDR3 here is CSARDFGAGESEQYF. In DNA, the CDR3 is TGCAGTGCTAGAGATTTTGGGGCAGGGGAGAGCGAGCAGTACTTC.

In its sample, this clonotype was seen many times. V and J are TRBV3-1 and TRBJ2-5, with 11 positions matching TRBD2. J lost 1 base, V lost 3 bases, and 4 bases had no gene match. The CDR3 has 16 residues. Germline-derived CDR1 and CDR2 are LGHDT and YNNKEL (reference sequence). CDR3 region: CASSQTSGALQETQYF. The CDR3 coding sequence is TGTGCCAGCAGCCAGACTAGCGGGGCCCTCCAAGAGACCCAGTACTTC.

The rearrangement links TRBV30 to TRBJ1-2; D is unresolved. The germline gives CDR1 GTSNPN, CDR2 SVGIG (reference sequence). The CDR3 has 15 amino acids. Between the trimmed V and J ends, which lost 3 bases and 0 bases, there was a span of 14 bases. The CDR3, as DNA: TGTGCCTGGAGACGGCTACTGGGGACTAACTATGGCTACACCTTC. As protein: CAWRRLLGTNYGYTF. The entire variable domain, with the rest obtained from reference TRBV30 and TRBJ1-2, is as follows: SQTIHQWPATLVQPVGSPLSLECTVEGTSNPNLYWYRQAAGRGLQLLFYSVGIGQISSEVPQNLSASRPQDRQFILSSKKLLLSDSGFYLCAWRRLLGTNYGYTFGSGTRLTVV.

This clonotype was counted many times. V and J are TRBV6-4 and TRBJ1-5, with D perhaps TRBD1 (6 bases). Trimming shortened V by 2 bases and J by 1 base, and 6 bases separated the two germline ends. Germline lookup yields CDR1 MRHNA and CDR2 SNTAGT. The CDR3 spans 14 residues. CDR3 nucleotides: TGTGCCAGCAGTGACGGACAGAGCAATCAGCCCCAGCATTTT. This sequence encodes CASSDGQSNQPQHF.

This clonotype has a count of ten or more. The chain uses TRBV24-1 and TRBJ1-5; D unclear. The CDR3 spans 12 residues. Looked up from germline, CDR1 is KGHDR and CDR2 is SFDVKD. The V end lost 4 bases, the J end lost 4 bases, and 4 bases lay between the germline ends. In DNA, the CDR3 is TGTGCCACCAGTGACCCAAATCAGCCCCAGCATTTT. It specifies CATSDPNQPQHF.

In this sample, this clonotype turned up many times. V usage is TRBV9 and J usage is TRBJ1-2, with 8 nucleotides matching TRBD1. After removal of 0 bases from V and 7 bases from J, the junction contained 11 bases not matched to a gene. CDR1 and CDR2 (germline): SGDLS, YYNGEE. This CDR3 has 16 residues. CDR3: CASSVEGRPGGSGYTF. In nucleotides, the CDR3 is TGTGCCAGCAGCGTAGAGGGGAGGCCAGGGGGCTCTGGCTACACCTTC.

The chain couples TRBV10-1 to TRBJ2-4; maybe TRBD2 (5 bases). The last part of the DNA fits TRBJ2-7 better; the J call may be wrong. Germline lookup yields CDR1 WNHNN and CDR2 SYGVQD (reference sequence). The CDR3 has 13 amino acids. The CDR3 coding sequence is TGCGCCAGCAGTGAGGGAGCGGACTACGAGCAGTACTTC. Its translation: CASSEGADYEQYF.

On this clonotype: This sequence may be a read error, since a much larger clone differs from it by one base. This sequence joins TRBV29-1 and TRBJ2-6, with TRBD1 matching over 8 bases. The CDR3 length is 15 residues. In germline, CDR1 is SQVTM, CDR2 ANQGSEA. The DNA for the CDR3 is TGCAGCGTTGCGACAGGGGACTCTGGGGCCAACGTCCGGACTTTC. As protein: CSVATGDSGANVRTF.

This clonotype has ten or more counts. The rearrangement links TRBV28 to TRBJ2-5; the D call may be TRBD1 or TRBD2 (6 bases each). The CDR3 sequence is 15 residues long. The ends were cut back, 2 bases at V and 2 bases at J, with 12 bases in the middle. Germline loops: CDR1 MDHEN, CDR2 SYDVKM. Here the CDR3 DNA reads TGTGCCAGCAGTTTAAGAGGGGGGAATCAAGAGACCCAGTACTTC. Translating it yields CASSLRGGNQETQYF.

This clonotype was counted many times. The chain joins TRBV4-1 to TRBJ2-5, with a weak D call TRBD2 (6 bases). The CDR3 consists of 15 residues. The germline V and J ends were trimmed by 1 base and 2 bases, with 11 bases remaining between them. Germline CDR1 is MGHRA and CDR2 is YSYEKL. The CDR3 DNA sequence: TGCGCCAGCAGCCAAGGCGGGATGGGACAAGAGACCCAGTACTTC. It codes for CASSQGGMGQETQYF.